This T cell receptor (beta chain) was captured in a study of blood T cell repertoires in COVID-19 (dated by TCRdb to the early 2020s). Describing the broader study: Samples covering the acute and convalescent phases of COVID-19 were provided by collaborators in the United States, Italy and Spain. The material from the prospective study consisted of cDNA or gDNA derived from T cells, B-cell-depleted T cells, or PBMCs. Subjects who had been exposed to COVID-19, were actively infected with it, or had recovered from it provided the deeply sampled blood TCRbeta repertoires that made up the dataset. The repertoires were released in a freely available public database meant as a resource for research on the immune response to SARS-CoV-2. The samples were drawn from the first 160 participants of the ongoing ImmuneRACE study and from under 1,500 subjects provided by 6 global collaborators. Sample metadata almost always included a de-identified subject ID, COVID-19 status, age in years and sex. Where available, HLA class I and class II types were obtained from metadata supplied by the sample provider rather than from assay-based typing. What the study reported, not specific to this receptor: The amount of clinical and demographic metadata varied by source and participant and was provided uncurated.

In Seattle, one collaborating source enrolled patients while the infection was active and tracked those patients longitudinally over the course of disease. Collaborating institutions collected whole blood in K2EDTA tubes following their own protocols. For TCRbeta analysis, collaborators shipped samples in one of three forms: frozen whole blood, isolated PBMCs, or DNA extracted from either of those sample types. The immunoSEQ Assay, a bias-controlled multiplex PCR, was used to amplify TCRbeta CDR3 regions from genomic DNA. The paper's processing steps were these. The number of nucleated cells in each sample was estimated from the amplification of reference gene primers within the assay. To quantify the absolute abundance of each unique TCRbeta CDR3 rearrangement, sequence reads were collapsed and filtered. For each sample, productive Simpson clonality was calculated as the square root of Simpson's diversity index over productive rearrangements. This immuneACCESS table, as held by TCRdb, lists in-frame sequences with V and J called but not all clones. Of the missing ones, under half trace to an unresolved V gene in checked studies; the others have no known cause. That table furnishes V, J and clone size, whereas the DNA furnished D and trimming. For this sample the table gives some 220,000 clones, of which 85% were detected only once. The ten most abundant clones make up roughly 2.2% of the sample.

A word on this clone: Its antigen target is currently unknown. No much larger clonotype is one base removed from it; base qualities were not supplied.

The CDR3 runs 20 residues from the cysteine to the phenylalanine. The entry retains the CDR3 DNA only, 60 bases that are in frame from base 1. Sequenced material: peripheral blood. The TCR originated in a woman aged 70-85 years with COVID-19, enrolled during active disease. This chain is built from TRBV21-1 and TRBJ2-1; TRBD2, the D gene given by the table, was not confirmed from the DNA. TRBV21-1 is shown as a pseudogene. The CDR3 is CASSKDLMCNSGSSYNEQFF. The DNA sequence is given as TGTGCCAGCAGCAAAGACTTAATGTGCAACAGCGGGAGCTCCTACAATGAGCAGTTCTTC.